The clone carrying this T cell receptor (beta chain) was counted only a few times. The target antigen is unknown. The entry originates in a study of cytomegalovirus exposure and HLA in healthy donors. Points from the study as a whole: In a later analysis, an Asian-associated ancestry cluster reportedly showed fewer N-insertions than the 666-donor mean.

The CDR3 is 15 amino acids. The germline V gene has CDR1 MNHEY and CDR2 SVGAGI. With V trimmed by 7 bases and J by 5 bases, 8 bases remained unmatched. Primers included in the PCR were 60 Vbeta and 13 Jbeta primers. Using immunoSEQ multiplex PCR, the repertoire was profiled, and TCRdb retains in-frame clones only, with some absent. The data show about 160,000 clones, 80% seen once. Sequenced sample: PBMCs. The receptor was derived from a man aged 25 to 40 in good health and CMV-seronegative. V gene TRBV6-5 combines with J gene TRBJ1-4, with 9 bases matching TRBD1. This chain's CDR3 is CASMGTGQGNEKLFF. In DNA form, the CDR3 reads TGTGCCAGCATGGGAACCGGACAGGGGAATGAAAAACTGTTTTTT.